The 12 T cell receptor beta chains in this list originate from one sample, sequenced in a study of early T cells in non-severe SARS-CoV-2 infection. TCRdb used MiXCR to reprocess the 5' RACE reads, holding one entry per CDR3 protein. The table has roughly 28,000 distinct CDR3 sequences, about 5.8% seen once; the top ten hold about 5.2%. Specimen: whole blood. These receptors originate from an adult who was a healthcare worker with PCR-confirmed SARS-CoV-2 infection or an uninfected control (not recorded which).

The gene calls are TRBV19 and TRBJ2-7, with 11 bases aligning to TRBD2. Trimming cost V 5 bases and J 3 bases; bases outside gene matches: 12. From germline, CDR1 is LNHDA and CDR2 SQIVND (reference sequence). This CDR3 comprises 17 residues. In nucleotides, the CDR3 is TGTGCCAGTAGTCGAGTAGCGGGAGGGCCCCCTGGCTACGAGCAGTACTTC. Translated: CASSRVAGGPPGYEQYF.

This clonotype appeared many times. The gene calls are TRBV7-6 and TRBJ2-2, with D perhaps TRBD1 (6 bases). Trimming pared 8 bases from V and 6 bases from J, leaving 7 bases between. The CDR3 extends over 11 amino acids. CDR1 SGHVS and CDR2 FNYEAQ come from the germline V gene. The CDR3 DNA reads TGTGCCAGCGGGGGCTCCGGGGAGCTGTTTTTT. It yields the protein CASGGSGELFF.

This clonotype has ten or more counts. CDR3 sequence: CASSLGDRIQETQYF. Here the CDR3 DNA reads TGTGCCAGCAGCTTAGGGGACAGGATCCAAGAGACCCAGTACTTC. The rearrangement uses TRBV7-6 and TRBJ2-5; 8 bases map to TRBD1. Germline values: CDR1 SGHVS, CDR2 FNYEAQ. The CDR3 covers 15 residues. The junction had 2 bases not matched to a gene; V was cut back by 1 base and J by 1 base.

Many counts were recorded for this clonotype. The CDR3 spells CASSLLWEDEQFF. The CDR3 nucleotides read TGTGCCAGCAGCTTACTTTGGGAGGATGAGCAGTTCTTC. The V call is TRBV7-9, the J call TRBJ2-1; a possible D gene is TRBD2 (6 bases). Per germline, CDR1 SEHNR and CDR2 FQNEAQ (reference sequence). CDR3 size: 13 residues. V was clipped by 2 bases and J by 8 bases, with 10 bases between them.

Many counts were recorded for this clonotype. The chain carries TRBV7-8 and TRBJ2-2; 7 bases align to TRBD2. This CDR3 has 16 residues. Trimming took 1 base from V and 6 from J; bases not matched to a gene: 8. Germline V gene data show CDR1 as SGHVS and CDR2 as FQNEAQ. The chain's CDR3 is CASSLVAGVRAGELFF. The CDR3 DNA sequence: TGTGCCAGCAGCTTAGTTGCGGGAGTAAGGGCCGGGGAGCTGTTTTTT.

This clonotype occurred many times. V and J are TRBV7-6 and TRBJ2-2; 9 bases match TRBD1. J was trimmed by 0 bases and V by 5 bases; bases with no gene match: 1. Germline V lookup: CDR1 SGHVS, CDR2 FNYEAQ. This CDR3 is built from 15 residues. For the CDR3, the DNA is TGTGCCAGCAGCCGACAGGGGGCGAACACCGGGGAGCTGTTTTTT. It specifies CASSRQGANTGELFF.

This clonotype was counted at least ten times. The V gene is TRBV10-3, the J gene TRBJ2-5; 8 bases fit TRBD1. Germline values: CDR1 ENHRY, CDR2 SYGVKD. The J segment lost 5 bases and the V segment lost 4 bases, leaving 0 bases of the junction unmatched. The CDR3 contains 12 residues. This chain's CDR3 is CAISGTGETQYF. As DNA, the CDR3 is TGTGCCATCAGTGGGACAGGGGAGACCCAGTACTTC.

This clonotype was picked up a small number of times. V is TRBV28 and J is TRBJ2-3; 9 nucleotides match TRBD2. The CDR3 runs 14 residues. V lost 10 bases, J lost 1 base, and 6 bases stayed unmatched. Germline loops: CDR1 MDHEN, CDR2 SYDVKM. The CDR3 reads CATGAGGRTDTQYF. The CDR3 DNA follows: TGTGCCACCGGAGCGGGGGGACGCACAGATACGCAGTATTTT.

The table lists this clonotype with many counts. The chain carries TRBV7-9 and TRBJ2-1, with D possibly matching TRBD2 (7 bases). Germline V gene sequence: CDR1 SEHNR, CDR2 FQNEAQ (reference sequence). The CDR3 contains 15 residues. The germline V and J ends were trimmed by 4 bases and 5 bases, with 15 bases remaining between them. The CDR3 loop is CASSSLRGGDNEQFF. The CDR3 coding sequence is TGTGCCAGCAGCTCCCTTAGGGGGGGAGACAATGAGCAGTTCTTC.

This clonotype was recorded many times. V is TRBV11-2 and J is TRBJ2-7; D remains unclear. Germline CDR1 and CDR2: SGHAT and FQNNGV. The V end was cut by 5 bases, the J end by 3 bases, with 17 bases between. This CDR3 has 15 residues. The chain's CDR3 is CASSRPPFIDYEQYF. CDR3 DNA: TGTGCCAGCAGCCGCCCCCCATTCATAGACTACGAGCAGTACTTC.

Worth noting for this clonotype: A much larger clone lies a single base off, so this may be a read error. This CDR3 reads CASTGPFPPQGTQYF. DNA for the CDR3: TGTGCCAGCACGGGACCCTTCCCTCCACAAGGTACGCAGTATTTT. The chain combines TRBV6-2 or TRBV6-3 with TRBJ2-3; D possibly uses TRBD1 or TRBD2 (5 bases each). The V and J ends lost 7 bases and 8 bases respectively, with 22 bases between them. CDR1 and CDR2 from the germline V gene are MNHEY and SVGEGT. The CDR3 length is 15 residues.

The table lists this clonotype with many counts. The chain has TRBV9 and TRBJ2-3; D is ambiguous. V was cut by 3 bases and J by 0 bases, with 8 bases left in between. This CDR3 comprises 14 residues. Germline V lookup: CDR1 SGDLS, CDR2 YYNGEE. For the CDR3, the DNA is TGTGCCAGCAGCGGTGGCGTTAGCACAGATACGCAGTATTTT. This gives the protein CASSGGVSTDTQYF.